Sequencing of this T cell receptor beta chain was carried out in a study of T-cell reconstitution after alpha-beta-depleted transplantation in children. Preparation of the TCRbeta library was carried out with unique molecular identifiers. TCRdb used MiXCR to reprocess the PCR reads, holding one entry per CDR3 protein. This sample carries some 530,000 distinct CDR3 sequences, under 15% of them seen once, and the ten largest clones take approximately 5.4%. In its sample, this clonotype was seen a few times. The germline CDR1 and CDR2 sequences are ENHRY and SYGVKD. This CDR3 has 18 residues. V lost 4 bases and J lost 0, with 20 bases in between.

This TCR derives from a human donor who donated a stem cell graft to a child with combined immunodeficiency. The genes are TRBV10-3 and TRBJ2-3; a possible D gene is TRBD1 (6 bases). This specimen was PBMCs from the stem cell graft donor, taken from the stem cell graft. The CDR3 DNA is TGTGCCATCAGTGGACTTACGGGTCAGAGGGGGAGCACAGATACGCAGTATTTT. Amino acid sequence: CAISGLTGQRGSTDTQYF.